This passage covers 24 T cell receptor beta chains from one sample sequenced in a study of cytomegalovirus exposure and HLA in healthy donors. The study ran its PCR with 60 Vbeta and 13 Jbeta primers. Produced via immunoSEQ multiplex PCR; TCRdb's table is partial and in-frame only. The profile shows over 50,000 clones, more than 65% of them singletons. Sequencing used PBMCs. These receptors all stem from a man aged 35 to 55 in good health and CMV-seropositive.

This clone was recorded only once. This sequence joins TRBV5-1 and TRBJ2-7; a weak D match, TRBD2 (7 bases). The V gene lost 4 bases and the J gene lost 1 base, with 21 bases spanning the gap. This CDR3 is 17 amino acids long. Germline CDR1 reads SGHRS; CDR2 reads YFSETQ. CDR3 DNA: TGCGCCAGCAGCCCGGGTCCCGCGGGGGCGACATCCTACGAGCAGTACTTC. It specifies CASSPGPAGATSYEQYF.

The rearrangement joins TRBV7-3 to TRBJ2-5; a weak D match, TRBD2 (6 bases). The CDR3 is 13 amino acids. Trimming removed 3 bases at V and 5 bases at J, with 10 bases between. Germline CDR1 is SGHTA and CDR2 is FQGTGA. CDR3 sequence: CASSFSGGETQYF. DNA for the CDR3: TGTGCCAGCAGCTTTTCTGGGGGGGAGACCCAGTACTTC.

The V gene is TRBV15, the J gene TRBJ1-3; D remains ambiguous. Germline CDR1 and CDR2: LNHNV and YYDKDF (reference sequence). This CDR3 spans 15 amino acids. V was clipped by 0 bases and J by 2 bases, with 8 bases between them. CDR3 in amino acids: CATSRDRGTGNTIYF. The CDR3, as DNA: TGTGCCACCAGCAGAGACCGGGGTACTGGAAACACCATATATTTT.

The chain has TRBV21-1 and TRBJ2-7; the tabulated D call, TRBD1, remains unverified against the DNA. TRBV21-1 is deemed a pseudogene. The CDR3 runs to 15 residues. The CDR3 sequence: CASSKAYDRSYEQYF. The CDR3 nucleotides are TGTGCCAGCAGCAAAGCGTATGACAGGTCCTACGAGCAGTACTTC.

This clone was seen repeatedly, ten times or more. V usage is TRBV5-1 and J usage is TRBJ2-3; D call uncertain. CDR3 length equals 11 residues. The germline V gene has CDR1 SGHRS and CDR2 YFSETQ. V was clipped by 1 base and J by 6 bases, with 3 bases between them. CDR3 sequence (DNA): TGCGCCAGCAGCTTGTCTGATACGCAGTATTTT. This encodes CASSLSDTQYF.

The genes are TRBV7-9 and TRBJ1-1; 7 bases fit TRBD1. Germline values: CDR1 SEHNR, CDR2 FQNEAQ (reference sequence). V lost 4 bases, J lost 0 bases, and 5 bases stayed unmatched. The CDR3 consists of 15 residues. CDR3 bases: TGTGCCAGCAGCTCGGGACAGCTCATGAACACTGAAGCTTTCTTT. It translates to CASSSGQLMNTEAFF.

The chain recombines TRBV5-8 with TRBJ1-1; D call uncertain. In germline, CDR1 is SGHTS, CDR2 YDEGEE. The CDR3 runs to 11 residues. Trimming removed 6 bases from V and 4 bases from J, with 7 bases in between. The CDR3 loop reads CASIPFTEAFF. Written as DNA, the CDR3 is TGTGCCAGCATTCCCTTCACTGAAGCTTTCTTT.

The V and J genes are TRBV27 and TRBJ1-6, with D hard to call. The CDR3 has 14 residues. V lost 2 bases and J lost 2, with 4 bases in between. Germline V gene data show CDR1 as MNHEY and CDR2 as SMNVEV (reference sequence). In nucleotides, the CDR3 is TGTGCCAGCAGTTTAGCTACCTATAATTCACCCCTCCACTTT. It is translated as CASSLATYNSPLHF.

About this clone itself: This same CDR3 is encoded by further DNA sequences in the sample. The J gene is TRBJ2-7, the V gene TRBV6-5, with a tentative D call TRBD1 (6 bases). CDR3 length equals 14 residues. CDR1 MNHEY and CDR2 SVGAGI come from the germline V gene. V dropped 3 bases and J dropped 2 bases, with 11 bases sitting between them. The CDR3, as DNA: TGTGCCAGCAGTTATTCGGACAGCCCCTACGAGCAGTACTTC. It specifies CASSYSDSPYEQYF.

V gene TRBV7-6 combines with J gene TRBJ1-2; 7 bases are shared with TRBD1. Trimming took 2 bases from V and 6 from J; bases not matched to a gene: 6. The germline V gene encodes CDR1 SGHVS and CDR2 FNYEAQ. The CDR3 extends over 14 amino acids. This CDR3 is CASSLLQGDHGYTF. DNA for the CDR3: TGTGCCAGCAGCTTACTGCAGGGGGATCATGGCTACACCTTC.

Of note for this clone: This sample also contains other DNA sequences that code for the same CDR3. This chain uses TRBV30 with TRBJ1-5; D is unclear. Germline CDR1 is GTSNPN and CDR2 is SVGIG (reference sequence). CDR3 size: 14 residues. V was pared by 3 bases and J by 3 bases, with 12 bases between. CDR3 protein: CAWRPTGVNQPQHF. The CDR3 region has the DNA TGTGCCTGGAGGCCTACGGGAGTCAATCAGCCCCAGCATTTT.

The gene calls are TRBV2 and TRBJ2-3; 9 nucleotides align to TRBD2. Trimming at V came to 1 base and at J to 6 bases, leaving 5 bases not matched to a gene. Germline V gene sequence: CDR1 SNHLY, CDR2 FYNNEI. The length of the CDR3 is 15 residues. CDR3 sequence: CASSEERGARDTQYF. CDR3 bases: TGTGCCAGCAGTGAAGAGCGGGGGGCCCGGGATACGCAGTATTTT.

The rearrangement uses TRBV7-3 and TRBJ2-3; D ambiguous. With 3 bases removed from V and 5 bases from J, the gap between germline ends came to 9 bases. Germline CDR1 is SGHTA and CDR2 is FQGTGA. The CDR3 runs 13 residues. This CDR3 is CASSLRVLDTQYF. The CDR3 coding sequence is TGTGCCAGCAGCTTGCGAGTGTTAGATACGCAGTATTTT. Drawing the rest from reference TRBV7-3 and TRBJ2-3, the complete variable domain is GAGVSQTPSNKVTEKGKYVELRCDPISGHTALYWYRQSLGQGPEFLIYFQGTGAADDSGLPNDRFFAVRPEGSVSTLKIQRTERGDSAVYLCASSLRVLDTQYFGPGTRLTVL.

This sequence joins TRBV6-5 and TRBJ1-1; a possible D gene is TRBD1 (5 bases). Trimming removed 0 bases from V and 8 bases from J, with 13 bases in between. Looked up from germline, CDR1 is MNHEY and CDR2 is SVGAGI. The CDR3 spans 14 residues. CDR3 sequence: CASSYSTQGQEAFF. CDR3 sequence (DNA): TGTGCCAGCAGTTACTCGACGCAGGGCCAAGAAGCTTTCTTT.

This chain links TRBV4-3 with TRBJ2-3; D remains unclear. This CDR3 contains 14 residues. Germline CDR1 and CDR2: LGHNA and YSLEER. Trimming stripped 1 base from V and 7 bases from J, with 12 bases between. CDR3 sequence reads: CASSQAGRRNTQYF. CDR3 sequence (DNA): TGCGCCAGCAGCCAAGCTGGTCGTAGAAATACGCAGTATTTT.

The rearrangement joins TRBV28 to TRBJ1-6; 8 bases fit TRBD1. The CDR3 is 16 residues long. The ends lost 1 base at V and 7 bases at J; junction bases unmatched: 6. CDR1 is MDHEN, CDR2 SYDVKM, per germline. The CDR3 sequence: CASSLSRTGWNSPLHF. CDR3 DNA sequence: TGTGCCAGCAGTTTATCCCGGACAGGGTGGAATTCACCCCTCCACTTT.

This clone was counted between two and nine times. The chain is built from TRBV6-5 and TRBJ1-2; a possible D gene is TRBD1 (5 bases). V was trimmed by 5 bases and J by 8 bases, leaving 15 bases between them. CDR1 MNHEY and CDR2 SVGAGI come from the germline V gene. This CDR3 contains 13 residues. The CDR3 spells CASSALGVEGYTF. DNA for the CDR3: TGTGCCAGCAGTGCCCTAGGGGTTGAGGGCTACACCTTC.

This clone was found a few times. This sequence joins TRBV5-5 and TRBJ1-4, with 7 bases identical to TRBD1. The germline CDR1 and CDR2 sequences are SGHKS and YYEKEE (reference sequence). The ends lost 1 base at V and 8 bases at J; junction bases unmatched: 5. The length of the CDR3 is 14 residues. In DNA, the CDR3 is TGTGCCAGCAGCTTGAACAGGGGAAACGAAAAACTGTTTTTT. As protein: CASSLNRGNEKLFF.

The chain couples TRBV4-1 to TRBJ2-7; TRBD2 is a possible D gene (6 bases). Germline CDR1 MGHRA, CDR2 YSYEKL. CDR3 length: 14 amino acids. Deletions cut 1 base from V and 5 bases from J, with 12 bases between. CDR3 region: CASSQVQEGNEQYF. As DNA, the CDR3 is TGCGCCAGCAGCCAAGTACAGGAGGGGAACGAGCAGTACTTC.

The chain employs TRBV4-2 and TRBJ1-5; D uncertain. From germline, CDR1 is LGHNA and CDR2 YNFKEQ. The CDR3 loop spans 13 amino acids. The V end lost 0 bases, the J end lost 7 bases, and 7 bases lay between the germline ends. The CDR3: CASSQETDQPQHF. The DNA of the CDR3 is TGTGCCAGCAGCCAAGAAACAGACCAGCCCCAGCATTTT.

This clone occurred once. The chain recombines TRBV6-5 with TRBJ2-3; possibly TRBD2 for D (5 bases). The CDR3 runs 15 residues. V lost 10 bases and J lost 0, with 17 bases in between. The germline gives CDR1 MNHEY, CDR2 SVGAGI. The CDR3 DNA reads as TGTGCCACTACTCGCCGCGGGCTGAGCACAGATACGCAGTATTTT. Amino acid sequence: CATTRRGLSTDTQYF.

Concerning this clone: This same CDR3 is encoded by further DNA sequences in the sample. This chain connects TRBV6-5 to TRBJ1-1; 7 bases align to TRBD1. Losses at the gene ends were 4 bases for V and 1 base for J; bases not matched to a gene: 9. The CDR3 totals 16 residues. Germline V gene data show CDR1 as MNHEY and CDR2 as SVGAGI. This CDR3 reads CASSFDPGQENTEAFF. CDR3 nucleotides: TGTGCCAGCAGTTTCGATCCTGGACAGGAGAACACTGAAGCTTTCTTT.

This clone was detected only a few times. The chain combines TRBV19 with TRBJ1-3, with D maybe TRBD1 (6 bases). The CDR3 is made up of 14 amino acids. The germline V and J ends were trimmed by 7 bases and 4 bases, with 14 bases remaining between them. Germline CDR1 LNHDA, CDR2 SQIVND (reference sequence). The CDR3 nucleotides read TGTGCCAGTATCCCCAGGGGAGGGGGAAACACCATATATTTT. It yields the protein CASIPRGGGNTIYF.

V usage is TRBV15 and J usage is TRBJ1-4; 8 positions match TRBD1. This CDR3 spans 16 amino acids. The V gene's germline CDR1 is LNHNV and CDR2 YYDKDF (reference sequence). V trimming: 3 bases; J trimming: 4 bases; junction bases outside the gene matches: 7. The CDR3 region is CATSRGDRGHNEKLFF. The CDR3 nucleotides read TGTGCCACCAGCAGGGGCGACAGGGGACATAATGAAAAACTGTTTTTT.